The source of this TCR beta chain is a study of early T cells in non-severe SARS-CoV-2 infection. Findings and limits, study-wide: Private and CD4 specificities were missed by VDJdb matching, which favored anti-spike CD8 responses.

TCRdb recomputed calls from the 5' RACE reads with MiXCR, one row per CDR3 protein. This sample carries around 60,000 distinct CDR3 sequences, around 13% of them seen once, and the ten largest clones take about 4%. This clonotype turned up a few times. What it recognizes is unknown. Material for sequencing was whole blood. This sequence originates from an adult who was a healthcare worker with PCR-confirmed SARS-CoV-2 infection or an uninfected control (not recorded which).

The CDR3 DNA is TGCAGTGCTACCGGGACAGGGGTTTACGAGCAGTACTTC. It yields the protein CSATGTGVYEQYF. The chain couples TRBV20-1 to TRBJ2-7, with 10 positions matching TRBD1. V lost 4 bases, J lost 4 bases, and 4 bases stayed unmatched. The germline V gene encodes CDR1 DFQATT and CDR2 SNEGSKA (reference sequence). This CDR3 contains 13 residues.